This T cell receptor beta chain is drawn from a study of beta chain features in type 1 diabetes. This clone appeared a few times. The antigen is not known. CDR1 and CDR2 from the germline V gene are GTSNPN and SVGIG (reference sequence). This CDR3 has 12 amino acids. Between the trimmed V and J ends, which lost 4 bases and 5 bases, there was a span of 6 bases. Using CD45RO/CCR7/CD25/CD127/CD95/CD27, CD4+ naive, central memory, regulatory and stem cell-like memory cells were sorted. The purity of all sorted populations exceeded 95%. The study, taken as a whole, reports: Moderate but significant shortening of TCRB CDR3s was recorded in all four CD4+ subsets from Type 1 diabetes patients. Any role of HLA type in TCRB rearrangement remained unresolved here. The naive, central memory and Treg TCRB repertoires looked more alike in patients than they did in healthy donors.

Isolated RNA was reverse transcribed in full, so expressed TCRB transcripts were sequenced. The table came from immunoSEQ multiplex PCR; TCRdb's copy has only in-frame clones and leaves some out. The table lists about 150,000 clones, less than 15% of them singletons. The receptor was derived from a man aged 18 to 35 with type 1 diabetes. The chain joins TRBV30 to TRBJ1-6; D possibly corresponds to TRBD1 (5 bases). The material sequenced was central memory CD4+ T cells from blood. The DNA of the CDR3 is TGTGCCTGGACAGGGAATAATTCACCCCTCCACTTT. Its protein product is CAWTGNNSPLHF.